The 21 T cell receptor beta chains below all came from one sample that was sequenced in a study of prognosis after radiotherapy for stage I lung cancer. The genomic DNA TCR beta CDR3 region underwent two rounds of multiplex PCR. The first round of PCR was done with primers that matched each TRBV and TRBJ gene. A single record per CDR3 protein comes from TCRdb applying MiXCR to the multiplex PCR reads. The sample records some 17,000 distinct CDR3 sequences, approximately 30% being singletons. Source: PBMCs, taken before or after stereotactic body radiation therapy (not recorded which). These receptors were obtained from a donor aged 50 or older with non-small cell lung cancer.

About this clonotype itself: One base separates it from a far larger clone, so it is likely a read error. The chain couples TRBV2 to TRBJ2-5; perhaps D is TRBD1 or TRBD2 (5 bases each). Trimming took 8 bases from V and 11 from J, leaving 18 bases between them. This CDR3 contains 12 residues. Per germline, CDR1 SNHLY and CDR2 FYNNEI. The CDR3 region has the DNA TGTGCCAGCCTGGGGGAATACAATGAGCAGTACTTC. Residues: CASLGEYNEQYF.

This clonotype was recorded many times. CDR3 sequence reads: CASSLDGAAGTGNTIYF. CDR3 sequence (DNA): TGCGCCAGCAGCTTAGACGGGGCCGCCGGGACTGGAAACACCATATATTTT. The chain has TRBV4-3 and TRBJ1-3, with D possibly matching TRBD1 (5 bases). V shed 5 bases and J shed 2 bases, with 19 bases lying between them. The V gene's germline CDR1 is LGHNA and CDR2 YSLEER. The CDR3 has 17 residues.

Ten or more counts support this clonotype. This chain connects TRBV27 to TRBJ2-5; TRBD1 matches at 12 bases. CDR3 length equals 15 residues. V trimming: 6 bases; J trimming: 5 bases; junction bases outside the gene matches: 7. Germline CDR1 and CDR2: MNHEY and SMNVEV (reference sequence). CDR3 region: CASSSGTGGAETQYF. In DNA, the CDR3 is TGTGCCAGCAGCTCCGGGACAGGGGGCGCCGAGACCCAGTACTTC.

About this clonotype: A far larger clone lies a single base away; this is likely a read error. DNA of the CDR3: TGCAGTGATAGAGATAACGCTGAAGCTTTCTTT. This translates into CSDRDNAEAFF. The chain carries TRBV20-1 and TRBJ1-6; no reliable D call. The J call may be in error: the DNA end matches TRBJ1-1 better. The CDR3 has 11 amino acids. Germline V gene lookup returns CDR1 DFQATT and CDR2 SNEGSKA (reference sequence).

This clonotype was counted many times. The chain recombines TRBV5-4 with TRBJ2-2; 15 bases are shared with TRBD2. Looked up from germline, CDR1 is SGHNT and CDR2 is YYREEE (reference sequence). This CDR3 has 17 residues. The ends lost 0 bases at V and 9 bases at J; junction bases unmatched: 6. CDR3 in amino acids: CASSLAGLAGGRRELFF. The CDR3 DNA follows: TGTGCCAGCAGCTTGGCGGGACTAGCGGGAGGTCGGCGGGAGCTGTTTTTT.

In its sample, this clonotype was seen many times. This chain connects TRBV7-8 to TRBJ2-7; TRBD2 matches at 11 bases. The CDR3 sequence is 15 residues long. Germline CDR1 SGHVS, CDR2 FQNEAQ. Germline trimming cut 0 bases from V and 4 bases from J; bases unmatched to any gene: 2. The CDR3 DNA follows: TGTGCCAGCAGCTTAGCGACTAGCGGGGTTTACGAGCAGTACTTC. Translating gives CASSLATSGVYEQYF.

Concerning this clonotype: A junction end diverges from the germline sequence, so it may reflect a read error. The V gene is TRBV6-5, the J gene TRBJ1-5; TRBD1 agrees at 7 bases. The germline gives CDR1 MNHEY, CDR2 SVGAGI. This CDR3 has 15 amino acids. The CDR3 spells CASSYDRAGNQPQNF. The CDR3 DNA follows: TGTGCCAGCAGTTACGACAGGGCCGGCAATCAGCCACAGAATTTT.

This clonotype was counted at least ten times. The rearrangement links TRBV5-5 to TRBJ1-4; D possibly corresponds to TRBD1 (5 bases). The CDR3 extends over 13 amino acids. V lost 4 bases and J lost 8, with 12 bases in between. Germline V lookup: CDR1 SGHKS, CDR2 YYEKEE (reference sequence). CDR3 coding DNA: TGTGCCAGCAGCGCGCGGTGGGGGGAAAAACTGTTTTTT. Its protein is CASSARWGEKLFF.

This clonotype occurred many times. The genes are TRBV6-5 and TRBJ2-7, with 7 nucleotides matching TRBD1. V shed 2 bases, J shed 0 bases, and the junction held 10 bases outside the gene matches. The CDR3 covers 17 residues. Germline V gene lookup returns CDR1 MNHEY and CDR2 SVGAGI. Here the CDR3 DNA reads TGTGCCAGCAGTTACCGGGGTGTAAGGGACAGCTCCTACGAGCAGTACTTC. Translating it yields CASSYRGVRDSSYEQYF.

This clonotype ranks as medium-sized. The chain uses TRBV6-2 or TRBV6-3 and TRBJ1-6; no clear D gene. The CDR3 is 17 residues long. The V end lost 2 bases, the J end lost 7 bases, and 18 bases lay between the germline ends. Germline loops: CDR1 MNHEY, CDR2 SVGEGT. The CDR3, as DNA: TGTGCCAGCAGTTACGATAGGCGGAGAGGAGGGAATTCACCCCTCCACTTT. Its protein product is CASSYDRRRGGNSPLHF.

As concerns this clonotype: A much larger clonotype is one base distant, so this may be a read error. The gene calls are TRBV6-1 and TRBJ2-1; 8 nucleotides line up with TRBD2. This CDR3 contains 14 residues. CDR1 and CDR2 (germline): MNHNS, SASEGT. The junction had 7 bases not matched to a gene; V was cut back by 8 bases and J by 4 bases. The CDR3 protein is CASREGPAYNEQFF. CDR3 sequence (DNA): TGTGCCAGCCGGGAGGGACCAGCGTACAATGAGCAGTTCTTC.

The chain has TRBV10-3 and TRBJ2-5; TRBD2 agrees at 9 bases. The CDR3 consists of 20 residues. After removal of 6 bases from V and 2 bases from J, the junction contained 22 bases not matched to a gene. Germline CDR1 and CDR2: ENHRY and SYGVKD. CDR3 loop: CAIRAHGTSSSGRAQETQYF. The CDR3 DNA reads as TGTGCCATCAGGGCCCACGGGACTAGCTCCTCCGGTCGAGCACAAGAGACCCAGTACTTC.

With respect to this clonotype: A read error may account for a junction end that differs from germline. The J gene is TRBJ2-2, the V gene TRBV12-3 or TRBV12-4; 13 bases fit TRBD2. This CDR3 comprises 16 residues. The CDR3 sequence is CASSPRLAGGPGDLFF. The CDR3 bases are TGTGCCAGCAGTCCTAGACTAGCGGGAGGTCCCGGGGATCTGTTTTTT.

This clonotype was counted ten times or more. Written as DNA, the CDR3 is TGTGCCAGCAGCCAAGATAGGGCTAGCGGAAGGAATGAGCAGTTCTTC. Amino acids: CASSQDRASGRNEQFF. The gene calls are TRBV3-1 and TRBJ2-1; TRBD2 matches 7 bases. This CDR3 region has 16 residues. Trimming took 0 bases from V and 7 from J; bases not matched to a gene: 9. Germline CDR1 LGHDT, CDR2 YNNKEL (reference sequence).

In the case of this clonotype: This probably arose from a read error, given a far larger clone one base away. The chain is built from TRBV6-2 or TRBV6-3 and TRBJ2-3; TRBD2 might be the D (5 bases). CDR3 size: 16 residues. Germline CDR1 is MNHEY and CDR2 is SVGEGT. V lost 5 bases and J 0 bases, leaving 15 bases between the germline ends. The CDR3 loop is CASSPRGRRSTDTQYF. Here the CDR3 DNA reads TGTGCCAGCAGTCCCCGGGGAAGGAGGAGCACAGATACGCAGTATTTT.

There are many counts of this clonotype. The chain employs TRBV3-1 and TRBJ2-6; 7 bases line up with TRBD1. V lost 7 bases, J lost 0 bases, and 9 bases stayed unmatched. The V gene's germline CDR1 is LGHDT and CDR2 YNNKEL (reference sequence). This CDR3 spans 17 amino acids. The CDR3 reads CASTPRAGGSGANVLTF. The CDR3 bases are TGTGCCAGCACCCCAAGGGCAGGGGGCTCTGGGGCCAACGTCCTGACTTTC.

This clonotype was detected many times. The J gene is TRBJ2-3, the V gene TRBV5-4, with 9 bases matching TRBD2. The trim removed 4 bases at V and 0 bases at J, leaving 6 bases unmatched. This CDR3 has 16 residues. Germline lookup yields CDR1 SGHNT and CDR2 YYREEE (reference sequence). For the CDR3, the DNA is TGTGCCAGCAGCCAAAGACTAGCGGCTAGCACAGATACGCAGTATTTT. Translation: CASSQRLAASTDTQYF.

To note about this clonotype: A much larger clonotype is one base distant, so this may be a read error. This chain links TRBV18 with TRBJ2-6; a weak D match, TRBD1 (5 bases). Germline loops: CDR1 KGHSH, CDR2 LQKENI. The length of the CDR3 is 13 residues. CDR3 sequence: CASSTSGASVLTF. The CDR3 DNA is TGTGCCAGCTCAACCTCTGGGGCCAGCGTCCTGACTTTC.

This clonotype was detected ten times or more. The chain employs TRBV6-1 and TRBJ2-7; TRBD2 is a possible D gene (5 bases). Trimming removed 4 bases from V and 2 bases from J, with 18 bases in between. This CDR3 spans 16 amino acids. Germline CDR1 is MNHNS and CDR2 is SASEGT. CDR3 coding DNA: TGTGCCAGCAGTGGTCTTGGGGAGCGTAATCCCTACGAGCAGTACTTC. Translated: CASSGLGERNPYEQYF.

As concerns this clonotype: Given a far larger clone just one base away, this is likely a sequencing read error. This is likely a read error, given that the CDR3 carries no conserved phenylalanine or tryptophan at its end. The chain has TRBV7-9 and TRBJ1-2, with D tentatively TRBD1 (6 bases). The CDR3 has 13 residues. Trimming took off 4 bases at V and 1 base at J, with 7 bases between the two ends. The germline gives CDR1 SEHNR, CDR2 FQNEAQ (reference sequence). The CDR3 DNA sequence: TGTGCCAGCAGCTACAGGGTTAACTATGGCTACACCTTA. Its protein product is CASSYRVNYGYTL.

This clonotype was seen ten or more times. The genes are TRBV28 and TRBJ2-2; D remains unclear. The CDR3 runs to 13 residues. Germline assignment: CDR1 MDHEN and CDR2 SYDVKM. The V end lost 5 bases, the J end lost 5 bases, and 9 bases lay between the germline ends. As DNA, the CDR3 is TGTGCCAGCAGTCCCTACATAACCGGGGAGCTGTTTTTT. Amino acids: CASSPYITGELFF.